These 10 T cell receptor beta chains share one sample of origin, sequenced in a study of T-cell reconstitution after alpha-beta-depleted transplantation in children. Unique molecular identifiers were built into the TCRbeta library. Each CDR3 protein gets one entry after TCRdb re-called the PCR reads with MiXCR. In the table there are about 640,000 distinct CDR3 sequences, around 17% of which are singletons. The sequencing used PBMCs from the stem cell graft donor, collected from the stem cell graft. The receptor set was obtained from a human donor who donated a stem cell graft to a child with acute myeloid leukemia.

This clonotype was seen more than once but under ten times. The chain combines TRBV28 with TRBJ1-5; tentatively, D is TRBD1 (6 bases). Germline values: CDR1 MDHEN, CDR2 SYDVKM. CDR3 length equals 14 residues. V shed 5 bases and J shed 5 bases, with 13 bases lying between them. The CDR3 region has the DNA TGTGCCAGCAGTCCGCAGGGGCAGGATCAGCCCCAGCATTTT. Its protein product is CASSPQGQDQPQHF.

This clonotype was recorded a few times. This rearrangement joins TRBV7-2 to TRBJ2-1; 10 positions match TRBD2. The junction had 14 bases not matched to a gene; V was cut back by 0 bases and J by 9 bases. Looked up from germline, CDR1 is SGHTA and CDR2 is FQGNSA. The CDR3 sequence is 18 residues long. The CDR3 here is CASSLAPSMSGGAGEQFF. The CDR3 nucleotides are TGTGCCAGCAGCTTAGCACCGTCGATGAGCGGGGGGGCCGGTGAGCAGTTCTTC.

V and J are TRBV20-1 and TRBJ2-4; D remains ambiguous. Trimming stripped 5 bases from V and 0 bases from J, with 14 bases between. The CDR3 runs 15 residues. Germline V lookup: CDR1 DFQATT, CDR2 SNEGSKA (reference sequence). Here the CDR3 DNA reads TGCAGTGCTTCAGACGTTCAGAAAGCCAAAAACATTCAGTACTTC. Amino acids: CSASDVQKAKNIQYF.

The CDR3 sequence: CASSPRSVTDTQYF. CDR3 nucleotides: TGTGCCAGCAGCCCACGGAGTGTCACAGATACGCAGTATTTT. V is TRBV7-9 and J is TRBJ2-3; D call uncertain. In germline, CDR1 is SEHNR, CDR2 FQNEAQ (reference sequence). The CDR3 is 14 amino acids. The ends were cut back, 5 bases at V and 2 bases at J, with 11 bases in the middle.

This clonotype was picked up a small number of times. The chain carries TRBV9 and TRBJ1-1; 8 bases agree with TRBD1. The CDR3 covers 14 residues. The germline CDR1 and CDR2 sequences are SGDLS and YYNGEE. With V trimmed by 4 bases and J by 3 bases, 5 bases remained unmatched. The CDR3 loop reads CASSQQGGYTEAFF. As DNA, the CDR3 is TGTGCCAGCAGCCAACAGGGGGGGTACACTGAAGCTTTCTTT.

The chain uses TRBV5-1 and TRBJ1-6, with TRBD1 identical over 10 bases. V trimming: 7 bases; J trimming: 7 bases; junction bases outside the gene matches: 5. The CDR3 spans 14 residues. Germline V lookup: CDR1 SGHRS, CDR2 YFSETQ. As DNA, the CDR3 is TGCGCCAGCGCCCCGGGACAGGGGAATTCACCCCTCCACTTT. Translated, it gives CASAPGQGNSPLHF.

V gene TRBV12-3 or TRBV12-4 combines with J gene TRBJ2-5, with 10 bases identical to TRBD1. Losses at the gene ends were 5 bases for V and 7 bases for J; bases not matched to a gene: 10. CDR3 length equals 15 residues. The CDR3: CASSPPGQGSGTQYF. CDR3 bases: TGTGCCAGCAGTCCGCCGGGACAGGGGAGCGGGACCCAGTACTTC.

There are many counts of this clonotype. V usage is TRBV5-5 and J usage is TRBJ2-7; 8 positions agree with TRBD1. J was trimmed by 2 bases and V by 4 bases; bases with no gene match: 2. Per the germline V gene, CDR1 is SGHKS and CDR2 is YYEKEE (reference sequence). The CDR3 length is 13 residues. CDR3 sequence: CASSEGQAYEQYV. As DNA, the CDR3 is TGTGCCAGCAGCGAGGGACAGGCCTACGAGCAGTACGTC.

The chain links TRBV12-3 or TRBV12-4 to TRBJ2-7, with D perhaps given as TRBD1 or TRBD2 (5 bases each). V was cut by 5 bases and J by 4 bases, with 9 bases left in between. CDR3 length equals 12 residues. The CDR3 DNA reads TGTGCCAGCAGTGCGAGGGGTTACGAGCAGTACGTC. Encoded protein: CASSARGYEQYV.

There are many counts of this clonotype. The gene calls are TRBV6-5 and TRBJ1-3; TRBD1 might be the D (6 bases). Germline assignment: CDR1 MNHEY and CDR2 SVGAGI. This CDR3 has 15 residues. Trimming shortened V by 4 bases and J by 4 bases, and 14 bases separated the two germline ends. CDR3 in DNA: TGTGCCAGCAGTTCTCTCAGGGGTGGCGGAAACACCATATATTTT. It translates to CASSSLRGGGNTIYF.